This TCR beta chain stems from a study of cytomegalovirus exposure and HLA in healthy donors. Study findings and constraints: The study recorded 160 or so TCR beta chains that were cytomegalovirus-associated. A later examination showed that TCR association rates differed by HLA locus, with DRB1 most and HLA-C fewest. In a later analysis, TCR beta V- and J-gene trimming was associated with a missense DCLRE1C variant. It was reported in a later analysis that an Asian-associated ancestry cluster showed fewer N-insertions than the 666-donor mean.

Between the trimmed V and J ends, which lost 1 base and 6 bases, there was a span of 8 bases. This CDR3 is built from 13 residues. Germline CDR1 is SGHNT and CDR2 is YYREEE (reference sequence). Primers for the PCR totalled 60 Vbeta and 13 Jbeta. Produced via immunoSEQ multiplex PCR; TCRdb's table is partial and in-frame only. This repertoire shows 95,000 to 100,000 clones, approximately 80% found once; its top ten account for over 15%. This clone is a singleton in its sample. What it recognizes is unknown. V usage is TRBV5-4 and J usage is TRBJ1-3; D is uncertain. The clonotype comes from a man aged 60 to 75 in good health and CMV-seropositive. Sequencing was performed on PBMCs. This CDR3 is CASSLPGLNTIYF. For the CDR3, the DNA is TGTGCCAGCAGCTTGCCCGGACTAAACACCATATATTTT.